Listed here are 29 T cell receptor beta chains from one sample, sequenced in a study of human T cells and chemical hapten exposure. Time point indicated: patch test 1, 2 weeks after DPC sensitization. Sample treatment: therapeutic diphenylcyclopropenone sensitization with weekly scalp DPC. TCRdb independently ran MiXCR on the RACE reads; one entry per CDR3 protein. The table has 100,000 or so distinct CDR3 sequences, over 9.5% seen once; the top ten hold about 2.4%. The sample here was whole blood, taken in connection with sensitization to the hapten diphenylcyclopropenone (DPC). The receptors derive from a man aged 35 to 55 with alopecia areata. Some clones in this sample may be carry-over from other donors' samples.

This clonotype came up a few times. DNA of the CDR3: TGTGCCAGCAGCTTGTTCCCGGGACTAGCGGGAGGGCCAGAGACCCAGTACTTC. Encoded protein: CASSLFPGLAGGPETQYF. The genes are TRBV7-2 and TRBJ2-5; TRBD2 aligns across 16 bases. The V and J ends lost 3 bases and 4 bases, in that order; junction bases with no gene match: 8. Germline V gives CDR1 SGHTA, CDR2 FQGNSA. The length of the CDR3 is 18 residues.

The V call is TRBV30, the J call TRBJ2-5, with a tentative D call TRBD1 (6 bases). The V end was cut by 5 bases, the J end by 1 base, with 17 bases between. CDR1 GTSNPN and CDR2 SVGIG come from the germline V gene (reference sequence). CDR3 length equals 15 residues. The CDR3 loop reads CAWAYRTDPQETQYF. The CDR3 nucleotides read TGTGCCTGGGCCTACAGGACAGATCCCCAAGAGACCCAGTACTTC.

This chain links TRBV28 with TRBJ2-4; D might be TRBD1 or TRBD2, each matching 6 bases. CDR3 size: 18 residues. V lost 4 bases and J lost 4, with 23 bases in between. Per germline, CDR1 MDHEN and CDR2 SYDVKM. This CDR3 reads CASSSGSASGVWKNIQYF. Here the CDR3 DNA reads TGTGCCAGCAGTTCCGGGAGCGCATCAGGGGTCTGGAAAAACATTCAGTACTTC.

This clonotype came up many times. V usage is TRBV10-3 and J usage is TRBJ2-5, with 9 bases fitting TRBD1. The CDR3 is 15 residues long. V was pared by 3 bases and J by 4 bases, with 6 bases of the junction left unmatched. The germline gives CDR1 ENHRY, CDR2 SYGVKD. CDR3 protein: CAISDRGQGLETQYF. As DNA, the CDR3 is TGTGCCATCAGTGATCGGGGACAGGGATTAGAGACCCAGTACTTC.

This clonotype was seen ten or more times. The chain employs TRBV5-4 and TRBJ2-3; 10 bases are a match to TRBD2. The CDR3 runs to 16 residues. Germline CDR1 reads SGHNT; CDR2 reads YYREEE (reference sequence). Trimming cost V 3 bases and J 1 base; bases outside gene matches: 5. CDR3 region: CASSSRGTSGTDTQYF. In nucleotides, the CDR3 is TGTGCCAGCAGCTCACGCGGGACTAGCGGCACAGATACGCAGTATTTT.

There are many counts of this clonotype. The V and J genes are TRBV29-1 and TRBJ2-7; 7 bases agree with TRBD2. The V segment lost 4 bases and the J segment 2 bases; nucleotides outside the gene matches: 11. CDR3 length: 15 residues. Germline V gene sequence: CDR1 SQVTM, CDR2 ANQGSEA. The CDR3 region is CSVGPLTREAYEQYV. CDR3 nucleotides: TGCAGCGTTGGGCCCCTCACACGGGAGGCCTACGAGCAGTACGTC.

This clonotype was seen many times. J is TRBJ2-1 and V is TRBV29-1; tentative D call: TRBD2 (5 bases). The CDR3 is 11 residues long. CDR1 and CDR2 (germline): SQVTM, ANQGSEA. Trimming cost V 4 bases and J 14 bases, with 15 bases left between them. CDR3 in amino acids: CSVGGESLKFF. The CDR3 DNA sequence: TGCAGCGTTGGTGGGGAGTCTTTGAAGTTCTTC.

This clonotype was counted only a few times. The genes are TRBV21-1 and TRBJ1-2; TRBD1 is taken as the D call from the table, unchecked against the DNA. TRBV21-1 is shown as a pseudogene. This CDR3 region has 15 residues. The CDR3 DNA sequence: TGTGCCAGCAGCAAAGCCGGACAGGGCAGCTATGGCTACACCTTC. Its translation: CASSKAGQGSYGYTF.

About this clonotype itself: This may come from a read error, since a much larger clone is one base off. The chain couples TRBV6-5 to TRBJ2-3, with D perhaps TRBD1 (6 bases). V gave up 2 bases and J gave up 2 bases, with 20 bases separating them. CDR1 is MNHEY and CDR2 is SVGAGI in the germline V gene. CDR3 length: 18 amino acids. Here the CDR3 DNA reads TGTGCCAGCAGTTACGATATTCTGGACAGCAACCCCACAGATACGCAGTATTTT. Residues: CASSYDILDSNPTDTQYF.

At least ten counts were recorded for this clonotype. The chain is built from TRBV3-1 and TRBJ2-1, with 13 bases identical to TRBD2. This CDR3 region has 15 residues. Looked up from germline, CDR1 is LGHDT and CDR2 is YNNKEL (reference sequence). Trimming at V came to 6 bases and at J to 5 bases, leaving 4 bases not matched to a gene. CDR3 sequence reads: CASRRTSGSHNEQFF. Here the CDR3 DNA reads TGTGCCAGCAGGCGGACTAGCGGGAGCCACAATGAGCAGTTCTTC.

At least ten counts were recorded for this clonotype. The rearrangement uses TRBV6-6 and TRBJ1-5; tentatively, D is TRBD1 (6 bases). Germline loops: CDR1 MNHNY, CDR2 SVGAGI (reference sequence). This CDR3 spans 14 amino acids. The germline V and J ends were trimmed by 2 bases and 4 bases, with 9 bases remaining between them. The DNA for the CDR3 is TGTGCCAGCAGTTACCGGGACACAAATCAGCCCCAGCATTTT. Its translation is CASSYRDTNQPQHF.

The CDR3 here is CASTGLKAGEQYV. The CDR3 region has the DNA TGTGCCAGCACGGGACTAAAAGCGGGCGAGCAGTACGTC. The chain employs TRBV6-1 and TRBJ2-7; 7 nucleotides match TRBD2. This CDR3 is built from 13 residues. Losses at the gene ends were 7 bases for V and 6 bases for J; bases not matched to a gene: 9. Per the germline V gene, CDR1 is MNHNS and CDR2 is SASEGT.

The rearrangement uses TRBV6-5 and TRBJ2-1, with a possible D match to TRBD2 (5 bases). The V gene's germline CDR1 is MNHEY and CDR2 SVGAGI. The CDR3 loop spans 14 amino acids. The V end lost 6 bases, the J end lost 8 bases, and 17 bases lay between the germline ends. The CDR3 protein is CASRYRTSRDEQFF. CDR3 in DNA: TGTGCCAGCAGATACCGGACCTCGCGGGATGAGCAGTTCTTC.

The chain recombines TRBV27 with TRBJ2-2, with TRBD2 matching over 10 bases. Germline CDR1 and CDR2: MNHEY and SMNVEV (reference sequence). The CDR3 extends over 17 amino acids. After removal of 2 bases from V and 3 bases from J, the junction contained 6 bases not matched to a gene. The CDR3 DNA reads TGTGCCAGCAGTTTACCCCAGCGGGAGGGCCACACCGGGGAGCTGTTTTTT. Its protein is CASSLPQREGHTGELFF.

This clonotype has a handful of counts. The germline gene is not matched at one end of the junction; a read error may be the cause. The chain links TRBV11-2 to TRBJ2-1; D may correspond to TRBD1 or TRBD2 (7 bases each). The length of the CDR3 is 15 residues. The germline gives CDR1 SGHAT, CDR2 FQNNGV. The CDR3 bases are TGTGCCAGCAGCTCGGGGGGAATAGCGAGAGGGGGCGGGATCTTC. This encodes CASSSGGIARGGGIF.

This clonotype was counted only a few times. The gene calls are TRBV29-1 and TRBJ2-2; D is ambiguous. Germline CDR1 is SQVTM and CDR2 is ANQGSEA. CDR3 length equals 12 residues. V lost 5 bases, J lost 0 bases, and 4 bases lay in between. This chain's CDR3 is CSVKSNTGELFF. Here the CDR3 DNA reads TGCAGCGTTAAGTCGAACACCGGGGAGCTGTTTTTT.

The V call is TRBV6-5, the J call TRBJ2-3; possible D gene TRBD1, 5 bases. Germline values: CDR1 MNHEY, CDR2 SVGAGI. V dropped 0 bases and J dropped 2 bases, with 12 bases sitting between them. The CDR3 sequence is 16 residues long. The CDR3 protein is CASSYSIPGPTDTQYF. CDR3 DNA: TGTGCCAGCAGTTACTCGATTCCAGGGCCCACAGATACGCAGTATTTT.

This clonotype was found many times. The genes are TRBV28 and TRBJ1-5; perhaps TRBD1 as D (6 bases). V was clipped by 3 bases and J by 2 bases, with 17 bases between them. CDR1 and CDR2 from the germline V gene are MDHEN and SYDVKM. The CDR3 covers 17 residues. The CDR3 sequence: CASSLDFLGQGNQPQHF. The CDR3 region has the DNA TGTGCCAGCAGTTTGGATTTTTTGGGACAAGGCAATCAGCCCCAGCATTTT.

In this sample, this clonotype turned up many times. The chain links TRBV29-1 to TRBJ1-1; D gene unclear. The CDR3 has 15 amino acids. Germline CDR1 is SQVTM and CDR2 is ANQGSEA. V dropped 4 bases and J dropped 1 base, with 16 bases sitting between them. CDR3 sequence: CSVVKSGEENTEAFF. Here the CDR3 DNA reads TGCAGCGTTGTTAAAAGTGGTGAGGAGAACACTGAAGCTTTCTTT.

This clonotype was seen a few times. This sequence joins TRBV2 and TRBJ2-7; 9 bases agree with TRBD2. The J segment lost 11 bases and the V segment lost 4 bases, leaving 15 bases of the junction unmatched. The CDR3 contains 15 residues. Looked up from germline, CDR1 is SNHLY and CDR2 is FYNNEI. The CDR3 loop is CASSVLREGQGKKYF. The CDR3 coding sequence is TGTGCCAGCAGTGTCTTGCGGGAGGGCCAAGGAAAAAAGTACTTC. The whole variable domain, filled in from reference TRBV2 and TRBJ2-7, reads EPEVTQTPSHQVTQMGQEVILRCVPISNHLYFYWYRQILGQKVEFLVSFYNNEISEKSEIFDDQFSVERPDGSNFTLKIRSTKLEDSAMYFCASSVLREGQGKKYFGPGTRLTVT.

In its sample, this clonotype was seen many times. This chain joins TRBV6-2 or TRBV6-3 and TRBJ1-6, with 7 bases identical to TRBD1. CDR3 length: 16 amino acids. V gave up 7 bases and J gave up 11 bases; unmatched junction bases: 17. CDR1 and CDR2 from the germline V gene are MNHEY and SVGEGT. Written as DNA, the CDR3 is TGTGCCAGCACTCAGCCTGTAGGGACAGCGGGCACACCCCTCCACTTT. The encoded protein is CASTQPVGTAGTPLHF.

Turning to this clonotype: A much larger clone is a single base away; this may be a read error. The rearrangement joins TRBV9 to TRBJ2-3; D is unresolved. Trimming left V 0 bases short and J 0 bases short, with 5 bases between. The CDR3 loop spans 14 amino acids. Germline V lookup: CDR1 SGDLS, CDR2 YYNGEE. This CDR3 is CASSVGPSTDTQYF. DNA for the CDR3: TGTGCCAGCAGCGTAGGGCCTAGCACAGATACGCAGTATTTT.

This clonotype came up many times. The chain links TRBV7-2 to TRBJ2-5; D remains ambiguous. Looked up from germline, CDR1 is SGHTA and CDR2 is FQGNSA. V lost 0 bases to trimming and J lost 0 bases, with 8 bases between them. The CDR3 length is 15 residues. This chain's CDR3 is CASSLAPGYQETQYF. CDR3 coding DNA: TGTGCCAGCAGCTTAGCCCCAGGATACCAAGAGACCCAGTACTTC.

This clonotype showed up just a few times. The V and J genes are TRBV13 and TRBJ2-7, with 10 bases lining up with TRBD1. V was clipped by 5 bases and J by 2 bases; unmatched bases: 6. Germline assignment: CDR1 PRHDT and CDR2 FYEKMQ (reference sequence). The CDR3 runs to 15 residues. CDR3 nucleotides: TGTGCCAGCAGCAACCGGGACAGGGGAACCTACGAGCAGTACTTC. Protein product: CASSNRDRGTYEQYF.

The sample holds many counts of this clonotype. The chain carries TRBV6-2 or TRBV6-3 and TRBJ2-1, with 11 bases lining up with TRBD2. Trimming cost V 6 bases and J 7 bases; bases outside gene matches: 8. Germline V lookup: CDR1 MNHEY, CDR2 SVGEGT. The CDR3 has 15 residues. CDR3 in DNA: TGTGCCAGCAGCTACATGTCTAGCGGGAGGAATGAGCAGTTCTTC. Translating gives CASSYMSSGRNEQFF.

The chain recombines TRBV12-3 or TRBV12-4 with TRBJ2-1; TRBD2 agrees at 7 bases. This CDR3 is 16 amino acids long. V was pared by 1 base and J by 5 bases, with 8 bases of the junction left unmatched. For the CDR3, the DNA is TGTGCCAGCAGTTTAGTCGGCAGCGGGAAGCACAATGAGCAGTTCTTC. It codes for CASSLVGSGKHNEQFF.

In its sample, this clonotype was seen many times. The chain couples TRBV24-1 to TRBJ1-1; D is unclear. CDR1 and CDR2 (germline): KGHDR, SFDVKD. With 8 bases removed from V and 5 bases from J, the gap between germline ends came to 8 bases. CDR3 length: 11 amino acids. Here the CDR3 DNA reads TGTGCCACCATGGATGTGACTGAAGCTTTCTTT. It is translated as CATMDVTEAFF.

This clonotype was detected a few times. The chain recombines TRBV15 with TRBJ2-5; TRBD2 matches at 7 bases. Germline CDR1 reads LNHNV; CDR2 reads YYDKDF (reference sequence). Trimming removed 3 bases from V and 7 bases from J; junction bases left unmatched: 8. This CDR3 spans 14 amino acids. CDR3 sequence (DNA): TGTGCCACCAGCAGCACCGGGACTATCCCGACCCAGTACTTC. Its translation: CATSSTGTIPTQYF.

This chain joins TRBV10-3 and TRBJ2-7; 7 bases match TRBD1. Losses at the gene ends were 3 bases for V and 2 bases for J; bases not matched to a gene: 7. The CDR3 consists of 15 residues. Germline loops: CDR1 ENHRY, CDR2 SYGVKD. CDR3 sequence: CAISDPTGSPYEQYF. In DNA, the CDR3 is TGTGCCATCAGTGACCCGACAGGGAGTCCCTACGAGCAGTACTTC.